A selection of T cell receptor beta chains follows, all from one sample in a study of T cell repertoires in cytomegalovirus infection. The antigens for these receptors are not known. Using its own MiXCR run on the reads, TCRdb lists one record per CDR3 protein. The repertoire includes 60,000 to 75,000 distinct CDR3 sequences, under 30% of them detected once, and 59% sits in the top ten. The specimen comprised CD8+ T cells from cultured PBMCs, sampled from culture after CMV antigen stimulation. Receptor source: a human donor in good health (CMV status not recorded). Some clones in this sample may be carry-over from other donors' samples. CDR3s include the opening cysteine and the closing phenylalanine or tryptophan.

J gene: TRBJ2-3
V gene: TRBV6-2/TRBV6-3
CDR3 protein: CASTGQILDTQYF

J gene: TRBJ2-3
V gene: TRBV20-1
CDR3 protein: CSARIDTGSEVASTDTQYF

J gene: TRBJ1-5
V gene: TRBV6-1
CDR3 protein: CASKGINSNQPQHF

J gene: TRBJ1-1
V gene: TRBV12-3/TRBV12-4
CDR3 protein: CASSLKGNTEAFF

J gene: TRBJ1-5
V gene: TRBV19
CDR3 protein: CASRVQGYQPQHF

J gene: TRBJ1-6
V gene: TRBV11-2
CDR3 protein: CASSFEGSPLHF

J gene: TRBJ1-2
V gene: TRBV19
CDR3 protein: CASSGPTVLYGYTF

J gene: TRBJ1-5
V gene: TRBV4-3
CDR3 protein: CASSPGQNQPQHF

J gene: TRBJ2-1
V gene: TRBV7-7
CDR3 protein: CASSPTTSGMEQFF

J gene: TRBJ2-7
V gene: TRBV6-1
CDR3 protein: CASSTRDNPYEQYF

J gene: TRBJ1-1
V gene: TRBV10-1
CDR3 protein: CAKTALNTEAFF

J gene: TRBJ2-5
V gene: TRBV7-9
CDR3 protein: CASSRPLRGPGETQYF

J gene: TRBJ2-5
V gene: TRBV7-9
CDR3 protein: CASSPAGHQETQYF

J gene: TRBJ2-7
V gene: TRBV6-2/TRBV6-3
CDR3 protein: CASSPSGYEQYF

J gene: TRBJ2-5
V gene: TRBV25-1
CDR3 protein: CASSEVRGSGETQYF

J gene: TRBJ2-1
V gene: TRBV7-2
CDR3 protein: CASSSPFQRAGEQFF

J gene: TRBJ2-3
V gene: TRBV27
CDR3 protein: CASTAGTFDTDTQYF

J gene: TRBJ1-1
V gene: TRBV5-1
CDR3 protein: CASSSDRLGEAFF

J gene: TRBJ2-7
V gene: TRBV19
CDR3 protein: CASSPGHKYEQYF

J gene: TRBJ2-7
V gene: TRBV6-5
CDR3 protein: CASSSLRDAEQYF

J gene: TRBJ2-7
V gene: TRBV6-5
CDR3 protein: CASSSSGTPGHEQYF

J gene: TRBJ2-7
V gene: TRBV14
CDR3 protein: CASRGFSYEQYF

J gene: TRBJ2-7
V gene: TRBV4-1
CDR3 protein: CASSQALRDSASYEQYF

J gene: TRBJ2-1
V gene: TRBV15
CDR3 protein: CATSRETQDEQFF

J gene: TRBJ2-5
V gene: TRBV6-5
CDR3 protein: CASSYLGTSRETQYF

J gene: TRBJ2-7
V gene: TRBV12-3/TRBV12-4
CDR3 protein: CASSLGQGAGEQYF

J gene: TRBJ2-7
V gene: TRBV5-5
CDR3 protein: CASSLGSGSRTCEQYF

J gene: TRBJ2-7
V gene: TRBV7-2
CDR3 protein: CASSSRDRFPYEQYF

J gene: TRBJ1-4
V gene: TRBV2
CDR3 protein: CASSEGSLVNEKLFF

J gene: TRBJ1-2
V gene: TRBV5-4
CDR3 protein: CASSLNQGAWGYTF